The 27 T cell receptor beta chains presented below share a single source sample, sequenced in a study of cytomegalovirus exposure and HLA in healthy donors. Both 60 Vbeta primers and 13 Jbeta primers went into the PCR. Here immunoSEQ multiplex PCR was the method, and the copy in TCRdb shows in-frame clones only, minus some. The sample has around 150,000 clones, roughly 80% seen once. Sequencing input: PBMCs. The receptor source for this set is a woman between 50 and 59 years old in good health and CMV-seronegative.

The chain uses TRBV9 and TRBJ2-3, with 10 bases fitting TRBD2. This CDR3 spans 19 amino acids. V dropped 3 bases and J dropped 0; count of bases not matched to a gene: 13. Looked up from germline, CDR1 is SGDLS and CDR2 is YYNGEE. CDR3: CASSGAGLAQIGSTDTQYF. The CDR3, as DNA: TGTGCCAGCAGCGGTGCGGGACTAGCGCAAATCGGAAGCACAGATACGCAGTATTTT. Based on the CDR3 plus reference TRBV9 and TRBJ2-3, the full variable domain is DSGVTQTPKHLITATGQRVTLRCSPRSGDLSVYWYQQSLDQGLQFLIQYYNGEERAKGNILERFSAQQFPDLHSELNLSSLELGDSALYFCASSGAGLAQIGSTDTQYFGPGTRLTVL.

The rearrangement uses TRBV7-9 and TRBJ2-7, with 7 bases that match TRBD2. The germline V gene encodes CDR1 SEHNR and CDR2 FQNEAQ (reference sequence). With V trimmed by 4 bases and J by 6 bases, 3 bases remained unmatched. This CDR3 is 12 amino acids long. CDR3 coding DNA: TGTGCCAGCAGCTCACTAGCGCCCGAGCAGTACTTC. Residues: CASSSLAPEQYF.

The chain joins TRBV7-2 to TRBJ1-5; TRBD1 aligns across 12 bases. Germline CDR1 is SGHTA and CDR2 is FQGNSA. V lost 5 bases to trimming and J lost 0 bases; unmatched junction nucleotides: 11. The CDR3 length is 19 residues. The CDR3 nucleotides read TGTGCCAGCAGCCAAAGAGGGACAGGGGGCGCCCATAGCAATCAGCCCCAGCATTTT. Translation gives CASSQRGTGGAHSNQPQHF.

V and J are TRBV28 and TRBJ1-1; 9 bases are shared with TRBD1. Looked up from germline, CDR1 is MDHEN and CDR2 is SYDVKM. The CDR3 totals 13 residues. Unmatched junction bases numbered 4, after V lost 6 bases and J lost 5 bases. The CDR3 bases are TGTGCCAGCAGCCGTGACAGGGGGACTGAAGCTTTCTTT. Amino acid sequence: CASSRDRGTEAFF.

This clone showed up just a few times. The chain's CDR3 is CASSPPRDTGELFF. Here the CDR3 DNA reads TGTGCCAGCTCACCACCGCGCGACACCGGGGAGCTGTTTTTT. The rearrangement uses TRBV18 and TRBJ2-2, with unresolved D. V was shortened by 0 bases and J by 3 bases, with 5 bases between the two germline ends. Per germline, CDR1 KGHSH and CDR2 LQKENI. CDR3 length: 14 residues.

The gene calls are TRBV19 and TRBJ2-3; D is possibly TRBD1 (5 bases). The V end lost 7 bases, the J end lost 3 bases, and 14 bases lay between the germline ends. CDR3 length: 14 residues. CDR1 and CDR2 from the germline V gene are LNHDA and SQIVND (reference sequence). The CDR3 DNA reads TGTGCCAGTAAGATGAAAGGGGCGACAGATACGCAGTATTTT. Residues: CASKMKGATDTQYF. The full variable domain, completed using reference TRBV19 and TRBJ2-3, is DGGITQSPKYLFRKEGQNVTLSCEQNLNHDAMYWYRQDPGQGLRLIYYSQIVNDFQKGDIAEGYSVSREKKESFPLTVTSAQKNPTAFYLCASKMKGATDTQYFGPGTRLTVL.

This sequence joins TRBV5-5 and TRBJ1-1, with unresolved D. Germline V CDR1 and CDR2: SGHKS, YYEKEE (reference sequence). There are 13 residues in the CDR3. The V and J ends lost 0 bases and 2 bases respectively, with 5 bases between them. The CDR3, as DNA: TGTGCCAGCAGCTTGGACCTAAACACTGAAGCTTTCTTT. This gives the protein CASSLDLNTEAFF.

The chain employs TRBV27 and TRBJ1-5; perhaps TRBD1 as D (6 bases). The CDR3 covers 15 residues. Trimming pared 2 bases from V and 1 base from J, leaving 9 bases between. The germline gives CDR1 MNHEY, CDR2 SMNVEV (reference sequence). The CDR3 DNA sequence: TGTGCCAGCAGTTTAACAGGGTGGAGCAATCAGCCCCAGCATTTT. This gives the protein CASSLTGWSNQPQHF.

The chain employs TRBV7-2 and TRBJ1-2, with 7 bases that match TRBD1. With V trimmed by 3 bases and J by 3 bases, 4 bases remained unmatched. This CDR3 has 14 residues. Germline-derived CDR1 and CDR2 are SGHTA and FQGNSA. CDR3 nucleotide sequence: TGTGCCAGCAGCTTCGGGACAGAGGACTATGGCTACACCTTC. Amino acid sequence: CASSFGTEDYGYTF.

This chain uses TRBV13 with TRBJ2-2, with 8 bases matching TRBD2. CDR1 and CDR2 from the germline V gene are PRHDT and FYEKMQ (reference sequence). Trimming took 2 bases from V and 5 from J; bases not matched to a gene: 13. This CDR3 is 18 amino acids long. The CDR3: CASSLSRKAGGQTGELFF. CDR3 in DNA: TGTGCCAGCAGCTTATCCCGGAAGGCGGGAGGACAGACCGGGGAGCTGTTTTTT. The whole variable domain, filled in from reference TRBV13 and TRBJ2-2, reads AAGVIQSPRHLIKEKRETATLKCYPIPRHDTVYWYQQGPGQDPQFLISFYEKMQSDKGSIPDRFSAQQFSDYHSELNMSSLELGDSALYFCASSLSRKAGGQTGELFFGEGSRLTVL.

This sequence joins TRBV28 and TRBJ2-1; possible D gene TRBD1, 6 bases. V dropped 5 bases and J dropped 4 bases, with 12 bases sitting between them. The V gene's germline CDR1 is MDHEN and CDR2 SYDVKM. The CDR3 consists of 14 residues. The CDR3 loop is CASSPSGQYNEQFF. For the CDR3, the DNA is TGTGCCAGCAGTCCCTCGGGACAATACAATGAGCAGTTCTTC.

Here the CDR3 reads CASSIERGRTGELFF. The CDR3, as DNA: TGTGCCAGTAGTATAGAAAGGGGGCGGACCGGGGAGCTGTTTTTT. V is TRBV19 and J is TRBJ2-2; 7 nucleotides line up with TRBD1. The CDR3 spans 15 residues. Looked up from germline, CDR1 is LNHDA and CDR2 is SQIVND (reference sequence). With 0 bases clipped from V and 5 bases from J, the junction kept 3 bases outside the gene matches.

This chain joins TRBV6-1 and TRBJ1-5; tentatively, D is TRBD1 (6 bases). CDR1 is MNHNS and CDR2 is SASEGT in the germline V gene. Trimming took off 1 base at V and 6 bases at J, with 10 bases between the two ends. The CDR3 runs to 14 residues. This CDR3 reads CASSEVGGGQPQHF. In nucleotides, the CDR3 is TGTGCCAGCAGTGAAGTGGGAGGGGGTCAGCCCCAGCATTTT.

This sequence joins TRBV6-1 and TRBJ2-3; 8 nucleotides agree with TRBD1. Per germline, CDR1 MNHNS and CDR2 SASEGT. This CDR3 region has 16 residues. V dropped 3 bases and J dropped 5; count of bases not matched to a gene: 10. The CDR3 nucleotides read TGTGCCAGCAGTGACCCATCAGGGGGCAGGCGAGATACGCAGTATTTT. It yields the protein CASSDPSGGRRDTQYF.

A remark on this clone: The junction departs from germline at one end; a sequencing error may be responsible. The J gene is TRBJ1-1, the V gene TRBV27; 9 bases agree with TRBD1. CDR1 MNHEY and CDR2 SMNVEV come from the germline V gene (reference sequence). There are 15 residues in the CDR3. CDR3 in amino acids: CASRPLGQGSRSALF. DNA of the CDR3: TGTGCCAGCAGGCCTCTAGGACAGGGGAGTCGCTCGGCTCTCTTT.

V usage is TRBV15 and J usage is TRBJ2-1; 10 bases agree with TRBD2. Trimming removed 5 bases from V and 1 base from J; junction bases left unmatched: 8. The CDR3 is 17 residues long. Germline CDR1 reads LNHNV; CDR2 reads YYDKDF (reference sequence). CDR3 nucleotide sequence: TGTGCCACCAGCGACACCTGGACTAGCGGTTCCTACAATGAGCAGTTCTTC. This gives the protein CATSDTWTSGSYNEQFF. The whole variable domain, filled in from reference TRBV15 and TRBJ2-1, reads DAMVIQNPRYQVTQFGKPVTLSCSQTLNHNVMYWYQQKSSQAPKLLFHYYDKDFNNEADTPDNFQSRRPNTSFCFLDIRSPGLGDTAMYLCATSDTWTSGSYNEQFFGPGTRLTVL.

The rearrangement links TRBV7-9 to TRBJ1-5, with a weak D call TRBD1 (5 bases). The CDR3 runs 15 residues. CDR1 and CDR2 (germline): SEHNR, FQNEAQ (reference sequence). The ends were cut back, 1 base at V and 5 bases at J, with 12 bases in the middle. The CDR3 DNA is TGTGCCAGCAGCTTAGATGCAGGGAATTATCAGCCCCAGCATTTT. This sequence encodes CASSLDAGNYQPQHF.

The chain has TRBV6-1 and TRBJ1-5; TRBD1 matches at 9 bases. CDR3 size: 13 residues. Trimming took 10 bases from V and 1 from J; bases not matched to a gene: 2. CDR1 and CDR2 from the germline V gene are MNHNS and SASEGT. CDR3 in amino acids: CATDRGSNQPQHF. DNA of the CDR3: TGTGCCACCGACAGGGGGAGCAATCAGCCCCAGCATTTT.

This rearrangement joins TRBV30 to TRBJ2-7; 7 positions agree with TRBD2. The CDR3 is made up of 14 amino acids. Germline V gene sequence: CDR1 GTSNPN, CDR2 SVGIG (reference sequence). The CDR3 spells CASYSSGPTYEQYF. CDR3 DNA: TGTGCGTCTTATTCTAGCGGACCGACCTACGAGCAGTACTTC.

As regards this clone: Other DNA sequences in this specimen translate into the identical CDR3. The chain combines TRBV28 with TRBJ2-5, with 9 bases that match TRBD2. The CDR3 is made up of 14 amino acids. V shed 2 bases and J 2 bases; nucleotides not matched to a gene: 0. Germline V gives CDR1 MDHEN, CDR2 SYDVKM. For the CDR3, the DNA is TGTGCCAGCAGTTTAGCGGGAGGGCAAGAGACCCAGTACTTC. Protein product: CASSLAGGQETQYF.

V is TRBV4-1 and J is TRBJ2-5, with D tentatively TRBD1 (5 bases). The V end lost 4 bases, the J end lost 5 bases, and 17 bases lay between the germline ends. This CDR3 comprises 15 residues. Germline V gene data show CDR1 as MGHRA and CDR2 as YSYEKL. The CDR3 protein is CASSLTGASPETQYF. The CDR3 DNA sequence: TGCGCCAGCAGCCTTACAGGCGCTAGTCCGGAGACCCAGTACTTC.

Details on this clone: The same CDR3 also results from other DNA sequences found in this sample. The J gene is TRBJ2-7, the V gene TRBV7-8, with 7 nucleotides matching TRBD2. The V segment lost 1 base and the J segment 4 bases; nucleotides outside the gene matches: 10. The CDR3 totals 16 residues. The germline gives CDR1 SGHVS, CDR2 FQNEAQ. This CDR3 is CASSLVGTIPTYEQYF. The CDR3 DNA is TGTGCCAGCAGCTTAGTCGGGACTATCCCCACATACGAGCAGTACTTC.

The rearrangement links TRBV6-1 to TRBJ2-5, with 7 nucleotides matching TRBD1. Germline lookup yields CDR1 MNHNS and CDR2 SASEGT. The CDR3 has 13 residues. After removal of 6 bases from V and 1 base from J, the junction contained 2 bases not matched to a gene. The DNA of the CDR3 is TGTGCCAGCAGGGACAGGACCCAAGAGACCCAGTACTTC. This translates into CASRDRTQETQYF.

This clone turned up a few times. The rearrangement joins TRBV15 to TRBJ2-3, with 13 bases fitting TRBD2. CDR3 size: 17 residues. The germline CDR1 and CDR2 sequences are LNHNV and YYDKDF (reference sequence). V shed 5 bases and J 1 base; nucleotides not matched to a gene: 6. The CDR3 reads CATSSGTSGERTDTQYF. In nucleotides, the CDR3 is TGTGCCACCAGCTCCGGGACTAGCGGGGAACGCACAGATACGCAGTATTTT.

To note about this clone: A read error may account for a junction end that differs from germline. CDR3 sequence reads: CASSQVWTGENNEQLF. DNA of the CDR3: TGCGCCAGCAGCCAAGTCTGGACAGGGGAGAACAATGAGCAGCTCTTC. This chain joins TRBV4-1 and TRBJ2-1; 9 nucleotides agree with TRBD1. The CDR3 runs 16 residues. Germline CDR1 is MGHRA and CDR2 is YSYEKL.

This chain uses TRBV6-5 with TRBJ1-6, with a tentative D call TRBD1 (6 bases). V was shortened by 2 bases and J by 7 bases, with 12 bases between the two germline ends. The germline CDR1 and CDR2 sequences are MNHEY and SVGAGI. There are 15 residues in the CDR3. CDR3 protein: CASSYKAGENSPLHF. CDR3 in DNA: TGTGCCAGCAGTTACAAGGCAGGGGAGAATTCACCCCTCCACTTT.

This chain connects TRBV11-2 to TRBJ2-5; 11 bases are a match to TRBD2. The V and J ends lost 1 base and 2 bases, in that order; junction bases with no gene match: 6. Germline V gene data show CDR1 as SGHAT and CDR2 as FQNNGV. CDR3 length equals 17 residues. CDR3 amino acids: CASSLGTSGGGQETQYF. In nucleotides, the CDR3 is TGTGCCAGCAGCTTAGGAACTAGCGGGGGAGGACAAGAGACCCAGTACTTC.